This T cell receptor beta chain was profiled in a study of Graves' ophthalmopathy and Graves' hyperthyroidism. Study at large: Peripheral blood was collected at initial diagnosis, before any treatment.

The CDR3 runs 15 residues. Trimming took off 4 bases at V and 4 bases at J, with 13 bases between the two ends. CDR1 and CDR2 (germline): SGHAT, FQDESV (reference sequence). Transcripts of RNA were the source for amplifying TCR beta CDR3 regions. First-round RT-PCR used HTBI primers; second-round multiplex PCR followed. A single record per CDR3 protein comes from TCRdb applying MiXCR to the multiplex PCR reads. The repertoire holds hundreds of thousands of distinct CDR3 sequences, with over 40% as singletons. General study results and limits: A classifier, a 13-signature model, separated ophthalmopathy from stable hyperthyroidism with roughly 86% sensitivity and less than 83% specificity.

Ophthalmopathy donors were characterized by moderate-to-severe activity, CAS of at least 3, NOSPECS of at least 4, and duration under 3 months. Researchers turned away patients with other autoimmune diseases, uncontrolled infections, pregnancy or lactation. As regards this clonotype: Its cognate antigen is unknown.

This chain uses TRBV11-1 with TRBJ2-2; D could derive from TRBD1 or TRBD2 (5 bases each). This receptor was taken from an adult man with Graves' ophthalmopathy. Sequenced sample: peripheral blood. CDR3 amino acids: CASSSPGQVTGELFF. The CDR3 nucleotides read TGTGCCAGCAGCTCGCCGGGGCAGGTCACCGGGGAGCTGTTTTTT.